One sample yielded the 24 T cell receptor beta chains listed below, sequenced in a study of T cell repertoires in cytomegalovirus infection. TCRdb re-called the reads with MiXCR, one entry per CDR3 protein. Of some 170,000 distinct CDR3 sequences listed, approximately 18% are singletons. The sequenced material came from CD8+ T cells from PBMCs. The receptors shown here come from a human donor in good health (CMV status not recorded). Some clones in this sample may be carry-over from other donors' samples.

As DNA, the CDR3 is TGTGCCAGCAGTCCCTCGGGTATAAGAAACACCATATATTTT. Amino acid sequence: CASSPSGIRNTIYF. This chain joins TRBV27 and TRBJ1-3; D remains unclear. V was pared by 5 bases and J by 5 bases, with 13 bases between. The CDR3 has 14 residues. Germline values: CDR1 MNHEY, CDR2 SMNVEV (reference sequence).

This clonotype came up many times. The rearrangement uses TRBV7-2 and TRBJ1-2; D is unresolved. The CDR3 is 12 residues long. V dropped 5 bases and J dropped 4 bases, with 8 bases sitting between them. From germline, CDR1 is SGHTA and CDR2 FQGNSA. The CDR3: CASSRGSYGYTF. The CDR3 DNA is TGTGCCAGCAGCCGTGGCAGCTATGGCTACACCTTC.

This clonotype was observed a few times. J is TRBJ2-7 and V is TRBV7-9; either TRBD1 or TRBD2 may fit D (5 bases each). Germline loops: CDR1 SEHNR, CDR2 FQNEAQ (reference sequence). The CDR3 runs 15 residues. Trimming left V 6 bases short and J 0 bases short, with 15 bases between. DNA for the CDR3: TGTGCCAGCAGTTTCCGAGGGGATGCCTCCTACGAGCAGTACTTC. Protein sequence: CASSFRGDASYEQYF.

The chain recombines TRBV27 with TRBJ2-5, with a possible D match to TRBD1 (6 bases). CDR3 length: 16 residues. V lost 0 bases to trimming and J lost 8 bases, with 19 bases between them. Germline V gene sequence: CDR1 MNHEY, CDR2 SMNVEV (reference sequence). In DNA, the CDR3 is TGTGCCAGCAGTTTATCGCCGGACAGAAAGGGTGAAACCCAGTACTTC. Translating gives CASSLSPDRKGETQYF.

A remark on this clonotype: The junction and the germline gene differ at one end; a read error may be behind it. The J gene is TRBJ2-2, the V gene TRBV28, with D possibly matching TRBD2 (5 bases). The CDR3 totals 16 residues. Per germline, CDR1 MDHEN and CDR2 SYDVKM. CDR3 DNA: TGTGCCAGCAGTTTATGGCCAGGCTCGAACACCGGGGAGCTGTCTTTT. Translating it yields CASSLWPGSNTGELSF.

Only a few counts were recorded for this clonotype. This chain joins TRBV15 and TRBJ2-3; 11 nucleotides align to TRBD2. The CDR3 covers 16 residues. Per germline, CDR1 LNHNV and CDR2 YYDKDF (reference sequence). The ends lost 5 bases at V and 5 bases at J; junction bases unmatched: 9. The CDR3 loop reads CATSPLAGGVGDTQYF. CDR3 DNA sequence: TGTGCCACCAGCCCCCTAGCGGGGGGAGTAGGAGATACGCAGTATTTT.

This clonotype occurred a few times. The gene calls are TRBV10-3 and TRBJ2-1; 8 nucleotides match TRBD1. Germline CDR1 ENHRY, CDR2 SYGVKD. J was trimmed by 4 bases and V by 2 bases; bases with no gene match: 16. The CDR3 sequence is 19 residues long. CDR3 bases: TGTGCCATCAGTGAGCCGCAGGACAGGGTCCGGGGCCCTTACAATGAGCAGTTCTTC. Its translation is CAISEPQDRVRGPYNEQFF.

This clonotype was detected a few times. This chain uses TRBV29-1 with TRBJ2-7; 8 nucleotides line up with TRBD1. The CDR3 consists of 13 residues. Trimming took 1 base from V and 3 from J; bases not matched to a gene: 2. The germline V gene has CDR1 SQVTM and CDR2 ANQGSEA. CDR3 in DNA: TGCAGCGTTGAAGTCGGGACAGGCTACGAGCAGTACTTC. Protein sequence: CSVEVGTGYEQYF.

This clonotype showed up just a few times. The chain joins TRBV11-2 to TRBJ2-7, with TRBD2 identical over 8 bases. V trimming: 3 bases; J trimming: 6 bases; junction bases outside the gene matches: 13. This CDR3 has 16 amino acids. CDR1 and CDR2 (germline): SGHAT, FQNNGV. The CDR3 DNA reads as TGTGCCAGCAGCTTCCCACATTTAGCAGCGGGGGCCGAGCAGTACTTC. Protein product: CASSFPHLAAGAEQYF.

The table lists this clonotype with a few counts. The genes are TRBV25-1 and TRBJ2-3; D is uncertain. The CDR3 is 14 residues long. The V end lost 4 bases, the J end lost 2 bases, and 10 bases lay between the germline ends. Germline V CDR1 and CDR2: MGHDK, SYGVNS. The CDR3 loop reads CASSVGWDTDTQYF. The CDR3, as DNA: TGTGCCAGCAGTGTGGGATGGGACACAGATACGCAGTATTTT.

Only a few counts were recorded for this clonotype. The chain is built from TRBV4-1 and TRBJ2-7; TRBD1 matches 10 bases. Trimming took 5 bases from V and 5 from J; bases not matched to a gene: 3. The CDR3 consists of 13 residues. Germline lookup yields CDR1 MGHRA and CDR2 YSYEKL. The CDR3 protein is CASSWDRGNEQYF. In nucleotides, the CDR3 is TGCGCCAGCAGCTGGGACAGGGGTAACGAGCAGTACTTC.

The chain couples TRBV7-9 to TRBJ2-1, with TRBD2 matching 10 bases. CDR1 is SEHNR, CDR2 FQNEAQ, per germline (reference sequence). Unmatched junction bases numbered 9, after V lost 5 bases and J lost 2 bases. The CDR3 contains 17 residues. This CDR3 reads CASSPRKRGGTYNEQFF. CDR3 bases: TGTGCCAGCAGCCCTCGGAAGCGGGGGGGCACCTACAATGAGCAGTTCTTC.

This clonotype was detected only a few times. The chain joins TRBV29-1 to TRBJ2-7; unclear D gene. V gave up 6 bases and J gave up 2 bases, with 14 bases separating them. The CDR3 is 13 amino acids. In germline, CDR1 is SQVTM, CDR2 ANQGSEA. The DNA of the CDR3 is TGCAGCGTAAAGGCGGCAGATACCTACGAGCAGTACTTC. As protein: CSVKAADTYEQYF.

The chain recombines TRBV14 with TRBJ1-2; D remains unclear. The CDR3 runs 12 residues. Trimming cost V 1 base and J 7 bases, with 7 bases left between them. Germline lookup yields CDR1 SGHDN and CDR2 FVKESK. DNA for the CDR3: TGTGCCAGCAGCCAAGGAGGGTTTGGCTACACCTTC. Its translation: CASSQGGFGYTF.

V gene TRBV5-1 combines with J gene TRBJ2-7, with D possibly matching TRBD1 (6 bases). CDR3 length: 14 amino acids. Germline loops: CDR1 SGHRS, CDR2 YFSETQ. V lost 0 bases and J 2 bases, leaving 9 bases between the germline ends. CDR3: CASSLGDTTYEQYF. DNA of the CDR3: TGCGCCAGCAGCTTGGGGGACACGACCTACGAGCAGTACTTC.

The V call is TRBV29-1, the J call TRBJ1-1, with TRBD1 identical over 7 bases. The CDR3 has 12 residues. Germline V lookup: CDR1 SQVTM, CDR2 ANQGSEA. V dropped 6 bases and J dropped 5; count of bases not matched to a gene: 6. The CDR3 spells CSVRQGGTEAFF. The CDR3 bases are TGCAGCGTCAGACAGGGAGGGACTGAAGCTTTCTTT.

This rearrangement joins TRBV6-5 to TRBJ2-7; D gene ambiguous. The germline CDR1 and CDR2 sequences are MNHEY and SVGAGI. V was cut by 2 bases and J by 0 bases, with 8 bases left in between. This CDR3 contains 14 residues. The CDR3 DNA sequence: TGTGCCAGCAGTTACGCCGGGTCCTCCTACGAGCAGTACTTC. Translated, it gives CASSYAGSSYEQYF.

This sequence joins TRBV6-5 and TRBJ2-7; D perhaps matches TRBD2 (5 bases). Between the trimmed V and J ends, which lost 2 bases and 3 bases, there was a span of 14 bases. The CDR3 loop spans 15 amino acids. CDR1 is MNHEY and CDR2 is SVGAGI in the germline V gene. The CDR3 coding sequence is TGTGCCAGCAGTTACGTCAGTGGGAGCTTCTACGAGCAGTACTTC. Translated: CASSYVSGSFYEQYF.

J is TRBJ2-5 and V is TRBV7-2; a possible D gene is TRBD1 (6 bases). The V gene lost 1 base and the J gene lost 5 bases, with 11 bases spanning the gap. The CDR3 runs to 14 residues. Germline CDR1 and CDR2: SGHTA and FQGNSA. In DNA form, the CDR3 reads TGTGCCAGCAGCTTAGTTACAGGGTCGGAGACCCAGTACTTC. Its translation: CASSLVTGSETQYF.

The rearrangement links TRBV7-2 to TRBJ1-3; perhaps TRBD1 as D (5 bases). V was pared by 5 bases and J by 0 bases, with 8 bases between. In germline, CDR1 is SGHTA, CDR2 FQGNSA. This CDR3 has 14 amino acids. Written as DNA, the CDR3 is TGTGCCAGCAGCCAGGGTCCCTCTGGAAACACCATATATTTT. Residues: CASSQGPSGNTIYF.

J is TRBJ2-1 and V is TRBV6-2 or TRBV6-3, with TRBD1 matching 7 bases. CDR1 and CDR2 from the germline V gene are MNHEY and SVGEGT. The CDR3 spans 15 residues. V trimming: 8 bases; J trimming: 2 bases; junction bases outside the gene matches: 9. CDR3 residues: CASEQQTGTYNEQFF. CDR3 nucleotides: TGTGCCAGCGAACAACAGACAGGGACCTACAATGAGCAGTTCTTC.

The rearrangement links TRBV4-3 to TRBJ1-4; a possible D gene is TRBD1 (6 bases). CDR1 LGHNA and CDR2 YSLEER come from the germline V gene. The CDR3 length is 17 residues. The ends were cut back, 5 bases at V and 6 bases at J, with 22 bases in the middle. The CDR3 region has the DNA TGCGCCAGCAGCGCGGATGGGTACAGGACAGCGGATGAAAAACTGTTTTTT. Protein: CASSADGYRTADEKLFF.

This clonotype occurred a few times. V gene TRBV19 combines with J gene TRBJ1-1; 7 nucleotides line up with TRBD1. J gave up 4 bases and V 7 bases, and 6 bases lay outside the gene matches. The CDR3 has 13 residues. Germline CDR1 reads LNHDA; CDR2 reads SQIVND (reference sequence). The CDR3 bases are TGTGCCAGTATCACAGGGGAGGGCACTGAAGCTTTCTTT. It encodes CASITGEGTEAFF. The full variable domain, completed using reference TRBV19 and TRBJ1-1, is DGGITQSPKYLFRKEGQNVTLSCEQNLNHDAMYWYRQDPGQGLRLIYYSQIVNDFQKGDIAEGYSVSREKKESFPLTVTSAQKNPTAFYLCASITGEGTEAFFGQGTRLTVV.

This clonotype occurred a few times. The chain uses TRBV10-1 and TRBJ2-2, with TRBD1 matching over 9 bases. The germline V gene has CDR1 WNHNN and CDR2 SYGVQD (reference sequence). With 3 bases clipped from V and 6 bases from J, the junction kept 2 bases outside the gene matches. The CDR3 is made up of 14 amino acids. CDR3 region: CASSERDRAGELFF. CDR3 DNA: TGCGCCAGCAGTGAACGGGACAGGGCCGGGGAGCTGTTTTTT.